Listed below are T cell receptor beta chains from one sample, sequenced in a study of blood T cell repertoires in COVID-19. Clones were sequenced by immunoSEQ multiplex PCR, and TCRdb holds only the in-frame ones, with some missing. Here the sample spans roughly 96,000 clones, about 81% being singletons. Source material: peripheral blood. These receptors all stem from a man aged 55 to 70 with acute or convalescent COVID-19. Both conserved end residues are part of each CDR3. Each record gives: V gene, J gene, D gene, clone size, CDR3 protein, CDR3 DNA. D genes are given only for firm matches. Clone size appears in some rows only: once, few, many, or a class for an expanded clone.

>TRBV4-3|TRBJ2-6|-|few
CASSQDQATGANVLTF
TGCGCCAGCAGCCAAGACCAGGCTACCGGGGCCAACGTCCTGACTTTC
>TRBV11-2|TRBJ2-4|TRBD2|once
CASSPPGLLNIQYF
TGTGCCAGCAGCCCTCCGGGACTATTAAACATTCAGTACTTC
>TRBV6-5|TRBJ2-2|-|few
CASSHRGIHTGELFF
TGTGCCAGCAGTCACCGGGGGATTCACACCGGGGAGCTGTTTTTT
>TRBV5-1|TRBJ1-1|-|-
CASSLDRGTEAFF
TGCGCCAGCAGCTTGGATCGGGGTACTGAAGCTTTCTTT
>TRBV6-5|TRBJ1-4|-|-
CASSYVREAEKLFF
TGTGCCAGCAGTTACGTCAGGGAGGCGGAAAAACTGTTTTTT
>TRBV30|TRBJ1-1|-|-
CAWDTGPNTEAFF
TGTGCCTGGGACACAGGGCCGAACACTGAAGCTTTCTTT
>TRBV10-3|TRBJ1-1|TRBD1|-
CAISNRDRDTEAFF
TGTGCCATCAGCAACCGGGACAGGGACACTGAAGCTTTCTTT
>TRBV27|TRBJ1-2|-|-
CASGENYGYTF
TGTGCCAGCGGGGAGAACTATGGCTACACCTTC
>TRBV11-2|TRBJ2-1|TRBD2|-
CASSTGTSREQFF
TGTGCCAGCAGCACCGGGACTAGCAGAGAGCAGTTCTTC
>TRBV11-3|TRBJ2-1|TRBD2|-
CASSSLALYNEQFF
TGTGCCAGCAGCTCACTAGCGCTATACAATGAGCAGTTCTTC
>TRBV15|TRBJ1-5|TRBD1|-
CATSRDGDRAYQPQHF
TGTGCCACCAGCAGAGATGGTGACAGGGCCTATCAGCCCCAGCATTTT
>TRBV11-2|TRBJ2-5|-|-
CASSFEGETQYF
TGTGCCAGCAGCTTTGAGGGAGAGACCCAGTACTTC
>TRBV25-1|TRBJ1-2|-|-
CASSETGQLAYGYTF
TGTGCCAGCAGTGAAACTGGGCAGCTCGCCTATGGCTACACCTTC
>TRBV12-3/TRBV12-4|TRBJ2-7|-|-
CASSSELAYEQYF
TGTGCCAGCAGTTCTGAACTCGCCTACGAGCAGTACTTC
>TRBV27|TRBJ1-5|-|-
CASSLMGSSNQPQHF
TGTGCCAGCAGTTTAATGGGCAGCAGCAATCAGCCCCAGCATTTT
>TRBV12-3/TRBV12-4|TRBJ1-2|-|-
CASSSGTYGYTF
TGTGCCAGCAGTTCCGGGACTTATGGCTACACCTTC
>TRBV4-3|TRBJ1-6|TRBD1|-
CASSQATGRSNSPLHF
TGCGCCAGCAGCCAAGCGACAGGGAGAAGTAATTCACCCCTCCACTTT
>TRBV19|TRBJ2-7|-|-
CASSSRLHYEQYF
TGTGCCAGTAGTTCCAGACTACACTACGAGCAGTACTTC
>TRBV7-2|TRBJ2-2|-|once
CASSLELAWTGELFF
TGTGCCAGCAGCCTCGAACTAGCTTGGACCGGGGAGCTGTTTTTT
>TRBV11-3|TRBJ2-7|-|many
CASSATAYEQYF
TGTGCCAGCAGCGCGACAGCCTACGAGCAGTACTTC
>TRBV5-1|TRBJ2-3|TRBD2|-
CASSLARNPGLAGVGDTQYF
TGCGCCAGCAGCTTGGCAAGGAACCCGGGACTAGCGGGGGTAGGAGATACGCAGTATTTT
>TRBV5-6|TRBJ1-1|TRBD1|-
CASSFGTGLGTEAFF
TGTGCCAGCAGCTTTGGGACAGGGCTAGGCACTGAAGCTTTCTTT
>TRBV5-1|TRBJ2-1|TRBD2|-
CASSPSGGYNEQFF
TGCGCCAGCAGCCCCTCGGGGGGATACAATGAGCAGTTCTTC
>TRBV5-1|TRBJ1-2|TRBD1|-
CASSFLRGQGNYGYTF
TGCGCCAGCAGCTTCCTCCGAGGACAGGGGAACTATGGCTACACCTTC
>TRBV6-5|TRBJ1-1|-|-
CASSQGTEAFF
TGTGCCAGCAGCCAGGGTACTGAAGCTTTCTTT
>TRBV11-2|TRBJ1-2|TRBD1|-
CASSPTGRFYTF
TGTGCCAGCAGCCCGACAGGGAGGTTCTACACCTTC
>TRBV19|TRBJ1-5|TRBD1|-
CASSTTGGGQPQHF
TGTGCCAGTAGTACTACAGGGGGCGGTCAGCCCCAGCATTTT
>TRBV6-4|TRBJ2-1|TRBD2|-
CASSDGLAGNRDEQFF
TGTGCCAGCAGTGACGGACTAGCGGGAAATAGGGATGAGCAGTTCTTC
>TRBV20-1|TRBJ2-3|TRBD2|-
CSASGGGLPYF
TGCAGTGCCTCCGGGGGGGGACTACCCTATTTT
>TRBV5-8|TRBJ1-2|-|-
CASSSGQPFGGYTF
TGTGCCAGCAGCTCAGGACAGCCCTTTGGTGGCTACACCTTC
>TRBV11-2|TRBJ2-2|TRBD1|many
CASRGQGTRTGELFF
TGTGCCAGCAGGGGACAGGGGACGAGGACCGGGGAGCTGTTTTTT
>TRBV4-1|TRBJ1-5|-|-
CASSQESRDGYQPQHF
TGCGCCAGCAGCCAAGAATCCAGGGATGGTTATCAGCCCCAGCATTTT